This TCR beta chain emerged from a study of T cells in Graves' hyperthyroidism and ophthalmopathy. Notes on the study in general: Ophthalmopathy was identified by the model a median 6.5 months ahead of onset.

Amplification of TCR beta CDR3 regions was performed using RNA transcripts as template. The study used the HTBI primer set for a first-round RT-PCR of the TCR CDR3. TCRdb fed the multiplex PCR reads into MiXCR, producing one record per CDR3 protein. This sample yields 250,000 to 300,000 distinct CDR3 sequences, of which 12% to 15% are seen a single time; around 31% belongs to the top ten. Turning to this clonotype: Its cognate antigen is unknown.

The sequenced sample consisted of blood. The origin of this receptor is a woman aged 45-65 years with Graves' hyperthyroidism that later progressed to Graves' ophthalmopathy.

DNA for the CDR3: TGTGCCAGCAGTTACGGGTCGACAGGTGGAAACACCATATATTTT. As protein: CASSYGSTGGNTIYF. This sequence joins TRBV6-6 and TRBJ1-3, with a tentative D call TRBD1 (6 bases). The CDR3 covers 15 residues. Looked up from germline, CDR1 is MNHNY and CDR2 is SVGAGI (reference sequence). Trimming pared 2 bases from V and 3 bases from J, leaving 11 bases between.